This entry describes one T cell receptor (beta chain). No antigen is known for it. No clone much larger than this one lies a single base away; base qualities are absent. The data were obtained in a study of tumor-infiltrating lymphocytes in localized non-small cell lung cancer (dated by TCRdb to the early 2020s). Regarding the complete study: The cohort covered several histologies, both smokers and never-smokers, and patients whose samples were collected after neoadjuvant chemotherapy. Each patient contributed resected tumor tissue and uninvolved lung tissue from the same patient, described as non-adjacent to the tumor. TCR sequencing was one of several integrated assays, alongside flow cytometry, multiplex immunofluorescence, RNA-seq, exome sequencing and proteomics, applied to the same patients. The overall ICON cohort comprised under 170 surgical patients with localized non-small cell lung cancer whose tumors were resected. The paired tumor versus uninvolved lung comparison of immunoSEQ T-cell fraction included around 55 patients.

Including the terminal cysteine and phenylalanine, the CDR3 comprises 15 residues. The retained sequence is limited to the CDR3, 45 bases, with the frame set at the first base. The germline V gene provides CDR1 MGHDK and CDR2 SYGVNS. The germline V end is reduced by 3 bases and the J end by 8 bases; junction bases left unmatched: 6. Patient enrollment in ICON started in the first half of 2016, and the final patient was enrolled in September 2018. Fresh tumor and matched uninvolved tissue for in-depth immune analyses, including TCR sequencing, were collected from a subcohort of 76 patients. No cell sorting was done, and TCR sequencing was instead run on DNA isolated from bulk tissue. The full study reports these points: Assay coverage varied across patients depending on available tissue quantity, so only a subset of the cohort had TCR sequencing. Because different assays used different pieces of the same tissue, intratumor heterogeneity could not be separated from technical variation. No difference in TCR-derived T-cell fraction was observed between the flow cytometry-defined immunotypes IM1 (good prognosis) and IM2 (poor prognosis). Consistent with immunofluorescence CD3 counts, TCRbeta sequencing supported greater T cell infiltration in tumors than in uninvolved lung tissue.

The T-cell fraction in tumor and uninvolved lung tissue was obtained from TCR sequencing using the immunoSEQ assay. Per the authors' processing: For survival analysis, patients were split into high (upper tertile) and low (lower two tertiles) T-cell fraction groups and compared by log-rank test. A signed-rank test was used to check for differences in T-cell fraction between paired tumor and uninvolved lung. TCRdb retrieved this table from immuneACCESS and kept in-frame rearrangements only. Not all clones are present; in checked studies, unresolved V genes account for under half, and no reason is known for the remainder. The V and J calls and clone size are taken from that table; D and trimming were inferred from the DNA. This sample has several thousand clones in its table, and about 70% of those were observed once. Roughly 6.9% of the sample is held by the ten biggest clonotypes.

Input material: uninvolved lung tissue not adjacent to the tumor. Recombination linked TRBV25-1 to TRBJ2-2; 10 of the junction bases match TRBD1. This receptor was obtained from a human donor with non-small cell lung cancer. The CDR3 is CASSETGGARGELFF. The nucleotide sequence reads as follows: TGTGCCAGCAGTGAGACAGGGGGCGCTCGTGGGGAGCTGTTTTTT. The entire variable domain, with the stretches around the CDR3 drawn from the reference TRBV25-1 and TRBJ2-2 proteins, is EADIYQTPRYLVIGTGKKITLECSQTMGHDKMYWYQQDPGMELHLIHYSYGVNSTEKGDLSSESTVSRIRTEHFPLTLESARPSHTSQYLCASSETGGARGELFFGEGSRLTVL.